Here is one T cell receptor (beta chain) with its context. The sample comes from a study of blood T cell repertoires in COVID-19. V shed 3 bases, J shed 6 bases, and the junction held 4 bases outside the gene matches. The CDR3 loop spans 14 amino acids. Germline loops: CDR1 SGHDT, CDR2 YYEEEE. Participants came from some 23 US areas, aged roughly 18 to 89 years. Recovery meant two consecutive negative NP/OP PCR tests, professional clearance, or resolved symptoms. Original methodology: Amplification of reference gene primers was used by the study to estimate nucleated cell counts. Repertoires were generated with immunoSEQ multiplex PCR, while TCRdb's copy carries only in-frame clones and drops some. The DNA was the basis for D and trimming; V, J and clone size are from that table. The sample records 320,000 or so clones, roughly nine tenths being singletons.

The chain couples TRBV5-6 to TRBJ2-3, with 10 bases identical to TRBD1. This receptor was obtained from a man between 60 and 75 years old who had recovered from COVID-19. Sequenced: PBMCs or T cells enriched from blood (not recorded which). CDR3 region: CASSWGTGDDTQYF. The CDR3 DNA reads as TGTGCCAGCAGCTGGGGGACAGGGGATGATACGCAGTATTTT.